This T cell receptor (beta chain) originates from a study of STAT5B mutations in CD4+ large granular lymphocyte leukemia. As for the study in general: Among healthy controls, a particular HLA allele went with more CDR3 'QG' motifs. Study-level findings and limits: Main leukemic clonotypes were patient-specific, but roughly 23% appeared at low frequency elsewhere. Top patient clones used TRBV06 genes more often: 8/27 versus 2/35 in controls.

Germline lookup yields CDR1 MNHEY and CDR2 SMNVEV (reference sequence). This CDR3 has 16 residues. V was shortened by 5 bases and J by 6 bases, with 21 bases between the two germline ends. Authors' data handling: Lowest detectable productive clonotype frequency was 2.59 x 10-5. TCRdb's copy holds only in-frame clones and misses some; the assay was immunoSEQ multiplex PCR. Clonal size and the V and J genes are those of that table, whereas D and trimming came from the DNA. The table has fewer than 35,000 clones, roughly three quarters seen once. Worth noting for this clone: The antigen is unknown.

The chain couples TRBV27 to TRBJ2-3; possible D gene TRBD1, 6 bases. The source material was CD4+ T cells from blood buffy coats. The TCR sequence derives from a human donor in good health. The CDR3 nucleotides read TGTGCCAGCAGTGTTTTCGCGACAGGAAGGTGGGATACGCAGTATTTT. Translated: CASSVFATGRWDTQYF.